The TCR beta chain under discussion was sequenced for a study of control samples from healthy donors and cancer patients (dated by TCRdb to 2020 to 2022). Turning to this clone: What this receptor recognizes is not known. Qualities for individual bases were not recorded, and no much larger clone is one base off.

The library was produced with the immunoSEQ multiplex PCR assay. What TCRdb holds here is the immuneACCESS table cut down to in-frame rearrangements. Part of the clones is not present; checked against another copy, under half of the missing clones reflect an unresolved V gene, and the others are unexplained. This sample gives 180,000 or so clones in total; 91% of them show up just once. Jointly, the top ten make up about 1.6% of the sample. CDR3 length: 16 amino acids, cysteine to phenylalanine. Only the CDR3 DNA stays, 48 bases, in frame from base 1. The germline V gene encodes CDR1 SGHTA and CDR2 FQGTGA. Trimming takes 2 bases off V and 3 bases off J; junction bases not matched to a gene: 4.

The rearranged segments are TRBV7-3 and TRBJ2-1; TRBD2 fits 10 bases in the junction. Sequencing input: blood. The sequence came from a woman in her twenties or thirties in good health. The DNA sequence is TGTGCCAGCAGCTTAGCTAGCGGGGGATTCTACAATGAGCAGTTCTTC. Protein translation: CASSLASGGFYNEQFF.